Each of the 29 T cell receptor beta chains below was sequenced from the same sample in a study of blood T cell repertoires in COVID-19. Here immunoSEQ multiplex PCR was the method, and the copy in TCRdb shows in-frame clones only, minus some. The sample lists 200,000 to 250,000 clones, about 82% occurring once. Sequenced: peripheral blood. The receptor set was obtained from a woman aged 65 to 85 with COVID-19, enrolled during active disease.

The CDR3 loop is CASSDRGGLNTEAFF. DNA of the CDR3: TGTGCCAGCAGCGACAGGGGGGGACTGAACACTGAAGCTTTCTTT. V and J are TRBV9 and TRBJ1-1; 8 bases fit TRBD1. The CDR3 length is 15 residues. Looked up from germline, CDR1 is SGDLS and CDR2 is YYNGEE. J lost 0 bases, V lost 3 bases, and 4 bases had no gene match.

V and J are TRBV7-9 and TRBJ1-1; a weak D match, TRBD1 (5 bases). Trimming shortened V by 5 bases and J by 5 bases, and 18 bases separated the two germline ends. Germline-derived CDR1 and CDR2 are SEHNR and FQNEAQ (reference sequence). This CDR3 contains 15 residues. CDR3 residues: CASSKGPGVGTEAFF. The DNA for the CDR3 is TGTGCCAGCAGCAAAGGGCCGGGGGTAGGGACTGAAGCTTTCTTT.

CDR3 sequence: CASSLRPGGANTEAFF. DNA for the CDR3: TGTGCCAGCTCTCTTCGCCCGGGGGGCGCGAACACTGAAGCTTTCTTT. The chain links TRBV18 to TRBJ1-1; TRBD1 might be the D (6 bases). This CDR3 region has 16 residues. Germline V gene lookup returns CDR1 KGHSH and CDR2 LQKENI. V lost 6 bases to trimming and J lost 1 base, with 18 bases between them.

The rearrangement uses TRBV11-1 and TRBJ1-1; D gene ambiguous. Trimming took off 1 base at V and 4 bases at J, with 13 bases between the two ends. The CDR3 loop spans 15 amino acids. Germline lookup yields CDR1 SGHAT and CDR2 FQDESV (reference sequence). The CDR3 region is CASSLESVAVTEAFF. CDR3 DNA sequence: TGTGCCAGCAGCTTAGAATCGGTCGCTGTCACTGAAGCTTTCTTT.

This chain links TRBV6-6 with TRBJ2-5; TRBD2 is a possible D gene (6 bases). The CDR3 is made up of 14 amino acids. Per germline, CDR1 MNHNY and CDR2 SVGAGI (reference sequence). The V end was cut by 4 bases, the J end by 2 bases, with 11 bases between. CDR3 sequence (DNA): TGTGCCAGCAGTTCCTTTGGGGGGCAAGAGACCCAGTACTTC. The encoded protein is CASSSFGGQETQYF.

The rearrangement joins TRBV19 to TRBJ2-2, with 8 nucleotides matching TRBD1. The V gene's germline CDR1 is LNHDA and CDR2 SQIVND (reference sequence). Trimming at V came to 5 bases and at J to 7 bases, leaving 12 bases not matched to a gene. CDR3 size: 16 residues. CDR3 DNA sequence: TGTGCCAGTAGTTCCCCCTCAGGGGGCTTGCACGGGGAGCTGTTTTTT. Its protein is CASSSPSGGLHGELFF. The complete variable domain, with remaining parts taken from reference TRBV19 and TRBJ2-2, reads DGGITQSPKYLFRKEGQNVTLSCEQNLNHDAMYWYRQDPGQGLRLIYYSQIVNDFQKGDIAEGYSVSREKKESFPLTVTSAQKNPTAFYLCASSSPSGGLHGELFFGEGSRLTVL.

This clone came up once. V gene TRBV6-5 combines with J gene TRBJ1-1; D unresolved. The ends were cut back, 8 bases at V and 5 bases at J, with 15 bases in the middle. This CDR3 has 13 residues. Germline CDR1 reads MNHEY; CDR2 reads SVGAGI. CDR3 protein: CASEEGRGTEAFF. The DNA for the CDR3 is TGTGCCAGCGAGGAGGGCAGAGGAACTGAAGCTTTCTTT.

The DNA of the CDR3 is TGTGCCAGCAGCGAGTGGACAGGGAGGAACACTGAAGCTTTCTTT. Translated, it gives CASSEWTGRNTEAFF. The rearrangement links TRBV5-4 to TRBJ1-1; 8 nucleotides line up with TRBD1. J was trimmed by 1 base and V by 4 bases; bases with no gene match: 6. This CDR3 region has 15 residues. CDR1 is SGHNT, CDR2 YYREEE, per germline (reference sequence).

This clone came up once. V usage is TRBV3-1 (or the pseudogene TRBV3-2) and J usage is TRBJ1-1; D is ambiguous. The CDR3 is made up of 14 amino acids. Germline V gene lookup returns CDR1 LGHDT and CDR2 YNNKEL (reference sequence). The V end lost 1 base, the J end lost 1 base, and 7 bases lay between the germline ends. CDR3 sequence (DNA): TGTGCCAGCAGCCAAGGTAAGAGGAACACTGAAGCTTTCTTT. It codes for CASSQGKRNTEAFF.

CDR3 sequence: CASSFSGDPTNEKLFF. The CDR3 DNA reads TGTGCCAGCAGCTTTTCCGGAGATCCAACTAATGAAAAACTGTTTTTT. This sequence joins TRBV7-9 and TRBJ1-4, with D uncertain. This CDR3 is 16 amino acids long. V dropped 3 bases and J dropped 0 bases, with 11 bases sitting between them. The germline gives CDR1 SEHNR, CDR2 FQNEAQ (reference sequence).

The CDR3 loop is CASSDEYSPLHF. CDR3 coding DNA: TGTGCCAGCAGTGACGAGTATTCACCCCTCCACTTT. The chain carries TRBV6-1 and TRBJ1-6; D not certain. The CDR3 loop spans 12 amino acids. CDR1 is MNHNS, CDR2 SASEGT, per germline. The V end was cut by 3 bases, the J end by 8 bases, with 5 bases between.

V gene TRBV19 combines with J gene TRBJ2-3; D is perhaps TRBD1 (5 bases). Per the germline V gene, CDR1 is LNHDA and CDR2 is SQIVND (reference sequence). With 5 bases removed from V and 2 bases from J, the gap between germline ends came to 8 bases. This CDR3 comprises 13 residues. As DNA, the CDR3 is TGTGCCAGTAGTGTACAGGACACAGATACGCAGTATTTT. Residues: CASSVQDTDTQYF.

The CDR3 DNA sequence: TGCGCCAGCAGCCTCACCTCCGGGACAGGCTATGGCTACACCTTC. This translates into CASSLTSGTGYGYTF. This chain joins TRBV5-1 and TRBJ1-2, with 8 bases that match TRBD1. Trimming took 4 bases from V and 4 from J; bases not matched to a gene: 9. Germline V CDR1 and CDR2: SGHRS, YFSETQ. The CDR3 covers 15 residues. The complete variable domain, with remaining parts taken from reference TRBV5-1 and TRBJ1-2, reads KAGVTQTPRYLIKTRGQQVTLSCSPISGHRSVSWYQQTPGQGLQFLFEYFSETQRNKGNFPGRFSGRQFSNSRSEMNVSTLELGDSALYLCASSLTSGTGYGYTFGSGTRLTVV.

The rearrangement uses TRBV5-4 and TRBJ2-6; D is unclear. Germline CDR1 reads SGHNT; CDR2 reads YYREEE (reference sequence). The V gene lost 0 bases and the J gene lost 0 bases, with 4 bases spanning the gap. The CDR3 runs 15 residues. The CDR3 DNA follows: TGTGCCAGCAGCTTGGCGTCCTCTGGGGCCAACGTCCTGACTTTC. Translated: CASSLASSGANVLTF.

This chain connects TRBV19 to TRBJ2-6; TRBD1 agrees at 11 bases. CDR3 length: 18 residues. V trimming: 6 bases; J trimming: 4 bases; junction bases outside the gene matches: 11. CDR1 is LNHDA, CDR2 SQIVND, per germline (reference sequence). This CDR3 is CASRAGTGGSVGANVLTF. In DNA form, the CDR3 reads TGTGCCAGTAGAGCCGGGACAGGGGGGTCTGTGGGGGCCAACGTCCTGACTTTC.

Only a few counts were recorded for this clone. The chain recombines TRBV2 with TRBJ2-3; D call uncertain. Germline CDR1 is SNHLY and CDR2 is FYNNEI. CDR3 length: 12 amino acids. V was shortened by 6 bases and J by 6 bases, with 10 bases between the two germline ends. CDR3 protein: CASSATYDTQYF. CDR3 sequence (DNA): TGTGCCAGCAGCGCCACCTACGATACGCAGTATTTT.

This chain joins TRBV7-3 and TRBJ2-1; 7 nucleotides agree with TRBD2. CDR3 size: 15 residues. V lost 3 bases, J lost 6 bases, and 8 bases stayed unmatched. The germline V gene has CDR1 SGHTA and CDR2 FQGTGA. CDR3 bases: TGTGCCAGCAGCTTGGAAGGGGTAGCGGGCAATGAGCAGTTCTTC. It specifies CASSLEGVAGNEQFF.

This clone was counted a few times. The chain has TRBV6-5 and TRBJ1-4; TRBD1 is a possible D gene (5 bases). The CDR3 is 15 amino acids. Trimming cost V 5 bases and J 8 bases, with 18 bases left between them. CDR1 and CDR2 from the germline V gene are MNHEY and SVGAGI. This CDR3 reads CASSPLGGAAEKLFF. The DNA of the CDR3 is TGTGCCAGCAGTCCACTCGGCGGGGCGGCAGAAAAACTGTTTTTT.

V gene TRBV27 combines with J gene TRBJ1-1, with D perhaps matching TRBD1 (6 bases). V lost 8 bases and J lost 6, with 16 bases in between. Germline V gene data show CDR1 as MNHEY and CDR2 as SMNVEV (reference sequence). The length of the CDR3 is 13 residues. CDR3 in DNA: TGTGCCAGCGGCCCCTTCGCAGGGGCTGAAGCTTTCTTT. It specifies CASGPFAGAEAFF.

This chain uses TRBV6-2 or TRBV6-3 with TRBJ1-2; perhaps TRBD1 as D (5 bases). Trimming removed 3 bases from V and 4 bases from J, with 9 bases in between. The germline CDR1 and CDR2 sequences are MNHEY and SVGEGT. The CDR3 runs 13 residues. This chain's CDR3 is CASSYDSRYGYTF. The CDR3 DNA sequence: TGTGCCAGCAGTTATGACAGCCGCTATGGCTACACCTTC.

The chain has TRBV12-3 or TRBV12-4 and TRBJ1-1, with 7 bases matching TRBD1. The CDR3 is 13 residues long. The V gene end was trimmed by 6 bases and the J gene end by 4 bases; junction bases not matched to a gene: 5. In DNA, the CDR3 is TGTGCCAGCAGCCGTAACAGGGGCACTGAAGCTTTCTTT. Protein product: CASSRNRGTEAFF.

The chain combines TRBV19 with TRBJ1-4; D perhaps matches TRBD1 (6 bases). This CDR3 has 15 residues. V lost 0 bases, J lost 7 bases, and 12 bases lay in between. Germline assignment: CDR1 LNHDA and CDR2 SQIVND (reference sequence). This chain's CDR3 is CASSIEGTTAEKLFF. CDR3 DNA sequence: TGTGCCAGTAGTATAGAGGGGACAACGGCTGAAAAACTGTTTTTT.

The chain uses TRBV9 and TRBJ2-7; D unresolved. CDR1 SGDLS and CDR2 YYNGEE come from the germline V gene. Trimming left V 0 bases short and J 6 bases short, with 13 bases between. The CDR3 is 14 residues long. CDR3 sequence: CASSVVQLGGEQYF. In DNA form, the CDR3 reads TGTGCCAGCAGCGTAGTTCAGTTAGGCGGCGAGCAGTACTTC. Full variable domain (remainder filled in from reference TRBV9 and TRBJ2-7): DSGVTQTPKHLITATGQRVTLRCSPRSGDLSVYWYQQSLDQGLQFLIQYYNGEERAKGNILERFSAQQFPDLHSELNLSSLELGDSALYFCASSVVQLGGEQYFGPGTRLTVT.

This CDR3 is CASSFPPGQGDTEAFF. DNA for the CDR3: TGTGCCAGCAGCTTCCCTCCGGGGCAGGGGGACACTGAAGCTTTCTTT. The rearrangement uses TRBV11-3 and TRBJ1-1, with 7 positions matching TRBD1. The junction had 10 bases not matched to a gene; V was cut back by 3 bases and J by 3 bases. Germline V lookup: CDR1 SGHNT, CDR2 YENEEA. This CDR3 region has 16 residues. Drawing the rest from reference TRBV11-3 and TRBJ1-1, the complete variable domain is EAGVVQSPRYKIIEKKQPVAFWCNPISGHNTLYWYLQNLGQGPELLIRYENEEAVDDSQLPKDRFSAERLKGVDSTLKIQPAELGDSAVYLCASSFPPGQGDTEAFFGQGTRLTVV.

This chain joins TRBV10-1 and TRBJ2-5; perhaps TRBD1 as D (7 bases). In germline, CDR1 is WNHNN, CDR2 SYGVQD (reference sequence). V lost 4 bases and J lost 2, with 29 bases in between. The length of the CDR3 is 20 residues. CDR3 residues: CASSALAQGGFFSGQETQYF. The CDR3 nucleotides are TGCGCCAGCAGTGCCTTAGCCCAGGGGGGTTTTTTTAGTGGTCAAGAGACCCAGTACTTC.

CDR3 DNA sequence: TGTGCCAGCAGCCTCGGACAGGCCGCGCTTACCTACGAGCAGTACTTC. The encoded protein is CASSLGQAALTYEQYF. The chain links TRBV2 to TRBJ2-7; TRBD1 agrees at 7 bases. Germline V gene data show CDR1 as SNHLY and CDR2 as FYNNEI. CDR3 length: 16 amino acids. The ends lost 6 bases at V and 2 bases at J; junction bases unmatched: 13.

The V gene is TRBV6-1, the J gene TRBJ2-4; TRBD2 might be the D (6 bases). Germline CDR1 reads MNHNS; CDR2 reads SASEGT. The CDR3 runs 17 residues. V was pared by 2 bases and J by 1 base, with 15 bases between. The CDR3 DNA follows: TGTGCCAGCAGTGAACAGGTGGGAGGTTGGGCCAAAAACATTCAGTACTTC. Protein sequence: CASSEQVGGWAKNIQYF.

This chain joins TRBV2 and TRBJ2-2; 7 bases agree with TRBD1. The germline gives CDR1 SNHLY, CDR2 FYNNEI. The J segment lost 4 bases and the V segment lost 6 bases, leaving 2 bases of the junction unmatched. CDR3 length: 13 residues. The CDR3 protein is CASRGTATGELFF. The CDR3 DNA sequence: TGTGCCAGCAGGGGGACAGCCACCGGGGAGCTGTTTTTT.

CDR3 DNA sequence: TGTGCCAGCAGCCAAGTAGCCCGGGACAATGAGCAGTTCTTC. Residues: CASSQVARDNEQFF. The chain employs TRBV4-2 and TRBJ2-1; D is unclear. This CDR3 has 14 residues. V dropped 1 base and J dropped 5 bases, with 9 bases sitting between them. Germline V gene sequence: CDR1 LGHNA, CDR2 YNFKEQ.